A single sample gave rise to the 2 T cell receptor beta chains below, sequenced in a study of T cell clusters in autoimmune cytopenias. Each sample's input was 250 to 300 ng genomic DNA, 38,000 or so genome equivalents. TRB was amplified by touch-down multiplex PCR, primer pools A and B combined. Using the multiplex PCR reads, TCRdb records one entry per CDR3 protein without DNA. The sample's table shows about 4,200 distinct CDR3 sequences. The data were also submitted as part of a second study, on T cell repertoires in aging, cancer and after chemotherapy.

The material sequenced was peripheral blood. The receptors here all came from a human donor in good health.

This rearrangement joins TRBV7-6 to TRBJ1-5; TCRdb indicates TRBD1, and absent DNA this call remains unverified. Germline lookup yields CDR1 SGHVS and CDR2 FNYEAQ. The CDR3 covers 15 residues. CDR3 loop: CASSLLTGRRQPQHF.

By frequency, this clonotype is medium-sized. The chain's CDR3 is CSVRLAGAPDTGELFF. V gene TRBV29-1 combines with J gene TRBJ2-2; the TCRdb call, TRBD2, lacks DNA for checking. Germline V gives CDR1 SQVTM, CDR2 ANQGSEA. The CDR3 has 16 residues.